These T cell receptor beta chains were read from a single sample in a study of T cells in localized non-small cell lung cancer. Repertoires were generated with immunoSEQ multiplex PCR, while TCRdb's copy carries only in-frame clones and drops some. Altogether 75,000 to 95,000 clones are present, around 81% being singletons, with the ten largest covering approximately 21%. Source: PBMCs, taken before any cancer treatment. Receptors originate from a man between 40 and 70 years old with stage II squamous cell lung carcinoma. Both conserved end residues are part of each CDR3. Fields, in order: CDR3 protein, CDR3 DNA, D gene, J gene, V gene, clone size. The D gene is left open where the match is weak. Size tells how often a clone was seen (once, few, many) or the class of an expanded clone, and some rows leave it out.

CDR3: CAISPDSSGNTIYF; DNA: TGTGCCATCAGCCCCGACAGTAGTGGAAACACCATATATTTT; D: .; J: TRBJ1-3; V: TRBV10-3; size: .
CDR3: CASSQIKETQYF; DNA: TGCGCCAGCAGTCAAATAAAGGAGACCCAGTACTTC; D: .; J: TRBJ2-5; V: TRBV23-1; size: few
CDR3: CASSISGTGTGELFF; DNA: TGTGCCAGCAGCATCTCCGGGACAGGCACCGGGGAGCTGTTTTTT; D: TRBD1; J: TRBJ2-2; V: TRBV7-6; size: .
CDR3: CASSPAGGNYGYTF; DNA: TGTGCCAGCAGCCCCGCAGGGGGCAACTATGGCTACACCTTC; D: TRBD1; J: TRBJ1-2; V: TRBV11-2; size: few
CDR3: CASSLGERAYNEQFF; DNA: TGCGCCAGCAGCTTGGGGGAGCGTGCCTACAATGAGCAGTTCTTC; D: .; J: TRBJ2-1; V: TRBV5-1; size: .
CDR3: CASYTGTGANVLTF; DNA: TGTGCCAGCTATACAGGGACTGGGGCCAACGTCCTGACTTTC; D: .; J: TRBJ2-6; V: TRBV28; size: .
CDR3: CASSEVPLGGELFF; DNA: TGTGCCAGCAGTGAAGTGCCGCTTGGCGGGGAGCTGTTTTTT; D: .; J: TRBJ2-2; V: TRBV6-1; size: .
CDR3: CASSRSSANNEQFF; DNA: TGTGCCAGTAGTAGGTCTAGCGCAAACAATGAGCAGTTCTTC; D: .; J: TRBJ2-1; V: TRBV19; size: .
CDR3: CASSPRSLGYTF; DNA: TGTGCCAGCAGTCCCCGAAGCCTTGGCTACACCTTC; D: .; J: TRBJ1-2; V: TRBV6-5; size: .
CDR3: CASKPFKRSEAFF; DNA: TGTGCCAGCAAACCGTTTAAACGGTCGGAAGCTTTCTTT; D: .; J: TRBJ1-1; V: TRBV28; size: .
CDR3: CASSWGGGMNSPLHF; DNA: TGTGCCAGTTCCTGGGGTGGCGGCATGAATTCACCCCTCCACTTT; D: .; J: TRBJ1-6; V: TRBV19; size: .
CDR3: CASSQNGGANTEAFF; DNA: TGTGCCAGCAGCCAAAACGGGGGCGCGAACACTGAAGCTTTCTTT; D: .; J: TRBJ1-1; V: TRBV7-3; size: .
CDR3: CASSLALAGARADTQYF; DNA: TGTGCCAGCAGCTTAGCCCTAGCGGGAGCTCGCGCAGATACGCAGTATTTT; D: TRBD2; J: TRBJ2-3; V: TRBV11-2; size: .
CDR3: CASSLTRDTGELFF; DNA: TGTGCCAGCAGCTTAACGCGGGACACCGGGGAGCTGTTTTTT; D: .; J: TRBJ2-2; V: TRBV7-9; size: .
CDR3: CASRSSLYEQYF; DNA: TGTGCCAGCAGGAGTTCGCTCTACGAGCAGTACTTC; D: .; J: TRBJ2-7; V: TRBV6-6; size: few
CDR3: CASSVDGQETQYF; DNA: TGTGCCAGCAGCGTAGATGGGCAAGAGACCCAGTACTTC; D: .; J: TRBJ2-5; V: TRBV9; size: .
CDR3: CAISDGRGRETQYF; DNA: TGTGCCATCAGTGATGGCAGGGGGCGAGAGACCCAGTACTTC; D: TRBD1; J: TRBJ2-5; V: TRBV10-3; size: .
CDR3: CASSLLGAYEQYF; DNA: TGTGCCAGCAGCTTACTGGGAGCCTACGAGCAGTACTTC; D: .; J: TRBJ2-7; V: TRBV7-2; size: .
CDR3: CASSLGGFLMNTEAFF; DNA: TGTGCCAGCAGCTTAGGGGGGTTCCTTATGAACACTGAAGCTTTCTTT; D: .; J: TRBJ1-1; V: TRBV7-8; size: .
CDR3: CASSLFRLRGGHHQETQYF; DNA: TGTGCCAGCAGCTTATTCCGACTTAGGGGCGGGCACCACCAAGAGACCCAGTACTTC; D: .; J: TRBJ2-5; V: TRBV7-2; size: .
CDR3: CAIGALGETQYF; DNA: TGTGCCATCGGGGCCCTGGGGGAGACCCAGTACTTC; D: .; J: TRBJ2-5; V: TRBV15; size: .
CDR3: CASSQDRSEGGGPQHF; DNA: TGTGCCAGCAGCCAAGATCGGTCGGAGGGGGGGGGACCCCAGCATTTT; D: .; J: TRBJ1-5; V: TRBV4-2; size: .
CDR3: CASSQALPSSYNEQFF; DNA: TGCGCCAGCAGCCAAGCCCTACCCAGCTCCTACAATGAGCAGTTCTTC; D: .; J: TRBJ2-1; V: TRBV4-1; size: many
CDR3: CAISESGTGGNEAFF; DNA: TGTGCCATCAGTGAGTCCGGGACAGGGGGCAATGAAGCTTTCTTT; D: TRBD1; J: TRBJ1-1; V: TRBV10-3; size: .
CDR3: CASSVESGALSYTF; DNA: TGTGCCAGCAGCGTAGAATCGGGGGCTCTCAGCTACACCTTC; D: .; J: TRBJ1-2; V: TRBV9; size: .
CDR3: CASSLAYMGARSPLHF; DNA: TGTGCCAGCAGTTTAGCTTACATGGGGGCGAGGTCACCCCTCCACTTT; D: .; J: TRBJ1-6; V: TRBV28; size: few
CDR3: CASRSGTRGHEQYF; DNA: TGTGCCAGCAGGTCCGGGACTAGGGGCCACGAGCAGTACTTC; D: TRBD2; J: TRBJ2-7; V: TRBV28; size: .
CDR3: CASSNPGQGFFGDTQYF; DNA: TGTGCCAGCAGTAACCCGGGACAGGGATTTTTTGGAGATACGCAGTATTTT; D: TRBD1; J: TRBJ2-3; V: TRBV25-1; size: .
CDR3: CAISLGQGTGELFF; DNA: TGTGCCATCAGCCTGGGACAGGGAACCGGGGAGCTGTTTTTT; D: TRBD1; J: TRBJ2-2; V: TRBV10-3; size: .
CDR3: CASNGGREVGNIQYF; DNA: TGTGCCAGTAATGGGGGGAGGGAGGTAGGAAACATTCAGTACTTC; D: TRBD2; J: TRBJ2-4; V: TRBV19; size: .
CDR3: CASRGYTGELFF; DNA: TGCGCCAGCAGGGGTTACACCGGGGAGCTGTTTTTT; D: .; J: TRBJ2-2; V: TRBV4-1; size: once
CDR3: CASSPTGAGYNEQFF; DNA: TGCGCCAGCAGCCCGACAGGCGCCGGGTACAATGAGCAGTTCTTC; D: .; J: TRBJ2-1; V: TRBV4-3; size: .
CDR3: CASSLVGGIQETQYF; DNA: TGTGCCAGCAGCTTAGTAGGCGGGATCCAAGAGACCCAGTACTTC; D: .; J: TRBJ2-5; V: TRBV7-3; size: .